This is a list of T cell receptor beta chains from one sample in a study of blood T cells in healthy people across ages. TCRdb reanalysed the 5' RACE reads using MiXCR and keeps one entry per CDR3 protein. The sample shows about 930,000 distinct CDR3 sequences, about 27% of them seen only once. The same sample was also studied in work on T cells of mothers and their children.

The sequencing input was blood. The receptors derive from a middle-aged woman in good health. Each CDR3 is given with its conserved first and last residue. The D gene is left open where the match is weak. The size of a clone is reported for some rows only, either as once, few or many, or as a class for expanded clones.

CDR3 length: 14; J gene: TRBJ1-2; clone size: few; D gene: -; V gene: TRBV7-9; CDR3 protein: CASSSGAFYYGYTF; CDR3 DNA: TGTGCCAGCAGCTCCGGGGCCTTCTACTATGGCTACACCTTC
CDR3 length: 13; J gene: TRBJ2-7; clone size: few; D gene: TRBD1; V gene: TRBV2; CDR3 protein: CASSEDRRSRQYF; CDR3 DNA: TGTGCCAGCAGTGAGGACAGGAGGAGCAGGCAGTACTTC
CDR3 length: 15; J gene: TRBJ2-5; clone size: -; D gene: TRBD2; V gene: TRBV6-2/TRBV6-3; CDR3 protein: CASSSQRGLQETQYF; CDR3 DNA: TGTGCCAGCAGTTCGCAGCGGGGGCTCCAAGAGACCCAGTACTTC
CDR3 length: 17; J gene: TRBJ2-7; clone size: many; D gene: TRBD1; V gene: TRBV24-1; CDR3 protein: CATSDPDRQGSSYEQYF; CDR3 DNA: TGTGCCACCAGTGACCCCGACCGACAGGGGAGCTCCTACGAGCAGTACTTC
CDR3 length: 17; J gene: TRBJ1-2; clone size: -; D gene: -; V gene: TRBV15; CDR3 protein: CATSRGRTQELPYGYTF; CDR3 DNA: TGTGCCACCAGCCGGGGTAGGACGCAGGAGCTCCCCTATGGCTACACCTTC
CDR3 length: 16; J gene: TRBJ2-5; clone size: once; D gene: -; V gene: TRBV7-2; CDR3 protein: CASSLGHLVYQETQYF; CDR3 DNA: TGTGCCAGCAGCTTAGGACACCTAGTGTACCAAGAGACCCAGTACTTC
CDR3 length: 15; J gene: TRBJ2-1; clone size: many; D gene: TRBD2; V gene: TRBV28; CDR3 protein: CASGGGAVRNNEQFF; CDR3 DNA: TGTGCCAGCGGGGGAGGGGCGGTTCGAAACAATGAGCAGTTCTTC
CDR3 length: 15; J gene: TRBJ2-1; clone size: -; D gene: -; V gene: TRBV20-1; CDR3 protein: CGARDLIAGANEQFF; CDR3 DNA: TGCGGTGCTAGAGATTTAATAGCTGGGGCCAATGAGCAGTTCTTC
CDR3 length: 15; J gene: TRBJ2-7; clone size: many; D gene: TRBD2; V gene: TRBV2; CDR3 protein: CASSSVAGLSYEQYF; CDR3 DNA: TGTGCCAGCAGTTCGGTAGCGGGGCTTTCCTACGAGCAGTACTTC
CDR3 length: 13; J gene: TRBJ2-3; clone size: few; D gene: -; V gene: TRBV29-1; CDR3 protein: CSVEVAGLNTQYF; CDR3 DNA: TGCAGCGTTGAAGTGGCGGGACTGAATACGCAGTATTTT
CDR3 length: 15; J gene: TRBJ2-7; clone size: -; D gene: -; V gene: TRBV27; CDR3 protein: CASSHTRDNPYEQYF; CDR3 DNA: TGTGCCAGCAGTCACACACGGGACAACCCCTACGAGCAGTACTTC
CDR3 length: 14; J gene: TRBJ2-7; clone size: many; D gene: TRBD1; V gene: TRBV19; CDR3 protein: CASTRTGTTYEQYF; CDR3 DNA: TGTGCCAGTACCCGGACAGGCACCACCTACGAGCAGTACTTC
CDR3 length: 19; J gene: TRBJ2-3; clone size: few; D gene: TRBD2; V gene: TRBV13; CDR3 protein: CASSFTRTRTSGVRDTQYF; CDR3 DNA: TGTGCCAGCAGCTTCACCCGCACGAGGACTAGCGGGGTTCGGGATACGCAGTATTTT
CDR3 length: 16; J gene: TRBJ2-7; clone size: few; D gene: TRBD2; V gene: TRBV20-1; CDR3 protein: CSARPRTAGGPGEQYF; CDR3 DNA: TGCAGTGCTAGACCCCGAACAGCGGGGGGGCCTGGCGAGCAGTACTTC
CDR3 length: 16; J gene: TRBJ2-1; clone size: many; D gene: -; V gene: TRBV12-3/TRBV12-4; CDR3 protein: CASTSPQVLGVNEQFF; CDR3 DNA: TGTGCCAGCACCTCCCCCCAGGTGTTAGGGGTCAATGAGCAGTTCTTC
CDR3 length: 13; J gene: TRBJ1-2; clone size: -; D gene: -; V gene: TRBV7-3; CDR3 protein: CASSKEPYYGYTF; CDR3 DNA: TGTGCCAGCAGCAAAGAACCCTATTATGGCTACACCTTC
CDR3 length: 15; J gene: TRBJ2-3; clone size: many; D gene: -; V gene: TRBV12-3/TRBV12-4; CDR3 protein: CASRPLLEGVNTQYF; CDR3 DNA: TGTGCCAGCAGGCCTCTACTAGAAGGGGTGAATACGCAGTATTTT
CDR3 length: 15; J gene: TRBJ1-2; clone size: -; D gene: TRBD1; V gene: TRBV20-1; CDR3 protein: CSARDGGQGNYGYTF; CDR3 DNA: TGCAGTGCTAGAGATGGAGGACAGGGAAACTATGGCTACACCTTC
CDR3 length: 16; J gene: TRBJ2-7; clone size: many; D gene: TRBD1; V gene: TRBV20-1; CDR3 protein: CSARDPGTGGGYEQYF; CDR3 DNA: TGCAGTGCTAGAGACCCAGGGACAGGGGGCGGCTACGAGCAGTACTTC
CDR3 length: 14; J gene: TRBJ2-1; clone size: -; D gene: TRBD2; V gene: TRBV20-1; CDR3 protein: CSARFLDRTSEQFF; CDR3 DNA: TGCAGTGCTAGGTTCCTGGACCGGACTAGTGAGCAGTTCTTC
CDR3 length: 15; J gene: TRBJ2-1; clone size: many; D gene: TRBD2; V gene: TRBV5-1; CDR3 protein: CASSDQTSGVNEQFF; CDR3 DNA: TGCGCCAGCAGTGATCAGACTAGCGGGGTTAATGAGCAGTTCTTC
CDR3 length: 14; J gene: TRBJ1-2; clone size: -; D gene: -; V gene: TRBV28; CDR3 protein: CASSLASRPYGYTF; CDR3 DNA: TGTGCCAGCAGTTTAGCTAGCCGTCCCTATGGCTACACCTTC
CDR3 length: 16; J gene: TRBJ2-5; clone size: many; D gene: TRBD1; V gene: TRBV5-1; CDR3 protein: CASSLSPGQGGETQYF; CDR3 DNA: TGCGCCAGCAGCTTGTCTCCGGGACAGGGAGGAGAGACCCAGTACTTC
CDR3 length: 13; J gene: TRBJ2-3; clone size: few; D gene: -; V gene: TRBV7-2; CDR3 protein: CASSTPRTYTQYF; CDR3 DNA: TGTGCCAGCAGTACCCCCCGAACTTATACGCAGTATTTT
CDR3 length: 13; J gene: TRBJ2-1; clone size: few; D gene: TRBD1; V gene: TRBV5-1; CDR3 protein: CASSDRVLDEQFF; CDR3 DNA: TGCGCCAGCAGTGACAGGGTGTTGGATGAGCAGTTCTTC
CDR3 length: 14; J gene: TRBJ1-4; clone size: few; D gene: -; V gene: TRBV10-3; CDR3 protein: CAISEPDGGEKLFF; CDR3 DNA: TGTGCCATCAGTGAGCCGGACGGGGGAGAAAAACTGTTTTTT
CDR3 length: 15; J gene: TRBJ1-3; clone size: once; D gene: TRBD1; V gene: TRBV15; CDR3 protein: CATSRRGLTGNTIYF; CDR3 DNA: TGTGCCACCAGCAGAAGGGGGCTAACGGGAAACACCATATATTTT
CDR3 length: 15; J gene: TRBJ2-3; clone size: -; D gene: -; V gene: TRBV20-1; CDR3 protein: CSAGAGVQNTDTQYF; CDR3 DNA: TGCAGTGCCGGGGCCGGAGTACAGAACACAGATACGCAGTATTTT
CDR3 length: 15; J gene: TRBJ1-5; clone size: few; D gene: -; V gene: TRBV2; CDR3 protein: CASSWGWGANQPQHF; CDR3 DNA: TGTGCCAGCAGTTGGGGGTGGGGGGCTAATCAGCCCCAGCATTTT
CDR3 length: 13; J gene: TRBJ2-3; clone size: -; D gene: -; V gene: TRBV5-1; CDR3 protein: CASRRSSTDTQYF; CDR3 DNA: TGCGCCAGCAGAAGGAGTTCGACAGATACGCAGTATTTT
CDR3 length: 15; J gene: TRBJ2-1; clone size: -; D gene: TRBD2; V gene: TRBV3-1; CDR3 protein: CASSHRLAGDNEQFF; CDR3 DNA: TGTGCCAGCAGCCACAGACTAGCGGGGGACAATGAGCAGTTCTTC
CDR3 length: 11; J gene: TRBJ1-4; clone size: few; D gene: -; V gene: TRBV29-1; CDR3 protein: CIQGPGGKLFF; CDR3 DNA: TGCATACAGGGACCTGGGGGAAAACTGTTTTTT
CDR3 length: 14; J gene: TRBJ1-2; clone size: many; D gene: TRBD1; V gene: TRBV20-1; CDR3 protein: CSAVGGTGYYGYTF; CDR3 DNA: TGCAGTGCCGTAGGCGGGACAGGGTACTATGGCTACACCTTC
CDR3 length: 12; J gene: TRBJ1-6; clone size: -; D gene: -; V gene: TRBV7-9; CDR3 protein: CASSPGGSPLHF; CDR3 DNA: TGTGCCAGCAGCCCCGGCGGATCACCCCTCCACTTT
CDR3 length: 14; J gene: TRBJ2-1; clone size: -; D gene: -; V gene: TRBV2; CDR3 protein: CASSIQARGDEQFF; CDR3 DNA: TGTGCCAGCAGTATCCAGGCCCGAGGGGATGAGCAGTTCTTC
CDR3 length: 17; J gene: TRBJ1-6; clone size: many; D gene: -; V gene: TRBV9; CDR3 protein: CASSVGPPGQGLSPLHF; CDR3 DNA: TGTGCCAGCAGCGTAGGACCCCCCGGGCAGGGACTTTCACCCCTCCACTTT
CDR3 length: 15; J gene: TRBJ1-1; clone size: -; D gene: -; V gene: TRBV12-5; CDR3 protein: CASGASHGIYTEAFF; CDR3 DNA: TGTGCTAGTGGTGCCTCACACGGGATTTACACTGAAGCTTTCTTT
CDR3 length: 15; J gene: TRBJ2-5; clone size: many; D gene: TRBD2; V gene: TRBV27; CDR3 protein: CASSSGLAGSETQYF; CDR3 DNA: TGTGCCAGCAGTTCAGGACTAGCGGGGTCAGAGACCCAGTACTTC
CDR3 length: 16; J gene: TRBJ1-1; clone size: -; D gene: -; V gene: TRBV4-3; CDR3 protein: CASSQGWGRRNTEAFF; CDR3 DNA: TGCGCCAGCAGCCAAGGATGGGGACGGAGGAACACTGAAGCTTTCTTT
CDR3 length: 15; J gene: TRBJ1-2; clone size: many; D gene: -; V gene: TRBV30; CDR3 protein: CAWSPGGGSVYGYTF; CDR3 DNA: TGCGCCTGGAGTCCGGGGGGAGGGAGCGTCTATGGCTACACCTTC
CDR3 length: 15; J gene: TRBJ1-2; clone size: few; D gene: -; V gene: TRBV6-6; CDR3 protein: CASSYGEASNYGYTF; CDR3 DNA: TGTGCCAGCAGTTACGGGGAGGCTTCTAACTATGGCTACACCTTC
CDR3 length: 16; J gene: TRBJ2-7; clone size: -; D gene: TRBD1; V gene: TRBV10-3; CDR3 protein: CAISDPGQGASYEQYF; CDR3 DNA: TGTGCCATCAGTGACCCGGGACAGGGGGCCTCCTACGAGCAGTACTTC
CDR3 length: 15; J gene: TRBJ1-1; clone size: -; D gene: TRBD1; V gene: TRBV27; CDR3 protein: CASSFRDSPDTEAFF; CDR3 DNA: TGTGCCAGCAGTTTTAGGGACAGCCCGGACACTGAAGCTTTCTTT
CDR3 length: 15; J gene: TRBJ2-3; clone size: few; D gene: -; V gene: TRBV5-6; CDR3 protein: CASSPGRLSTDTQYF; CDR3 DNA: TGTGCCAGCAGCCCGGGGCGGTTAAGCACAGATACGCAGTATTTT
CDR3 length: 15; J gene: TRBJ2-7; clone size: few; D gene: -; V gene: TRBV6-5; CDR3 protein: CASSYSMVGSYEQYF; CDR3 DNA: TGTGCCAGCAGTTACTCGATGGTCGGTTCCTACGAGCAGTACTTC
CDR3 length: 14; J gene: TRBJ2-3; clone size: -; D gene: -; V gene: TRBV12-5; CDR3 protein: CASGASGFTDTQYF; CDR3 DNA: TGTGCTAGTGGTGCCTCGGGGTTCACAGATACGCAGTATTTT
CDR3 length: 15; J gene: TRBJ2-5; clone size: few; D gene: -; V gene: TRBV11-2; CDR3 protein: CASSLVRGSGETQYF; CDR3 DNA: TGTGCCAGCAGCTTAGTTCGGGGGTCAGGGGAGACCCAGTACTTC
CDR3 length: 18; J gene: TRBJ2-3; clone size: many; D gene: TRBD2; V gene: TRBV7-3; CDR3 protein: CASSPLPRERGVADTQYF; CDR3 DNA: TGTGCCAGCAGCCCATTACCCCGGGAGCGGGGGGTTGCGGATACGCAGTATTTT
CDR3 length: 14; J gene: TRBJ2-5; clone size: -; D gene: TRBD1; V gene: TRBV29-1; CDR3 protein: CSVDAGQGSREQYF; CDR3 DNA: TGCAGCGTTGACGCGGGACAGGGCTCTCGGGAGCAGTACTTC